The clone carrying this TCR beta chain was detected once. Sequenced by immunoSEQ multiplex PCR; TCRdb stores in-frame clones only, minus some. The sample contains around 180,000 clones, more than 70% of which appear only once. This specimen comes from a study of blood T cell repertoires in COVID-19. For the study at large: Both acute and convalescent COVID-19 samples were obtained from the United States, Italy and Spain.

V dropped 6 bases and J dropped 4; count of bases not matched to a gene: 8. The CDR3 covers 14 residues. Per germline, CDR1 MNHEY and CDR2 SVGAGI. The sequence was collected from a woman of 80 years or more with active or convalescent COVID-19. The source material was peripheral blood. The genes are TRBV6-5 and TRBJ1-2, with TRBD1 matching 7 bases. CDR3 sequence (DNA): TGTGCCAGCAGGGCCTCCGACAGGGCCTATGGCTACACCTTC. Translation: CASRASDRAYGYTF.